The 30 T cell receptor beta chains below come from one sample, sequenced in a study of control samples from healthy donors and cancer patients. Here immunoSEQ multiplex PCR was the method, and the copy in TCRdb shows in-frame clones only, minus some. The sample lists 70,000 to 100,000 clones, over 85% occurring once. Specimen: PBMCs. These receptors were obtained from a woman aged 60-75 years with head and neck cancer.

The chain combines TRBV6-5 with TRBJ2-7, with 8 bases that match TRBD1. Losses at the gene ends were 8 bases for V and 2 bases for J; bases not matched to a gene: 11. The germline CDR1 and CDR2 sequences are MNHEY and SVGAGI. CDR3 size: 15 residues. CDR3 coding DNA: TGTGCCAGCGAGGAGGACAGGGTAATACCCTACGAGCAGTACTTC. Amino acids: CASEEDRVIPYEQYF.

This chain joins TRBV24-1 and TRBJ2-3; 14 bases are shared with TRBD2. With V trimmed by 3 bases and J by 6 bases, 19 bases remained unmatched. The CDR3 consists of 21 residues. Per germline, CDR1 KGHDR and CDR2 SFDVKD. In DNA, the CDR3 is TGTGCCACCAGTGATCCAACAGGCGCCGGGACTAGCGGGAGTAAAACGGATACGCAGTATTTT. This codes for CATSDPTGAGTSGSKTDTQYF.

The sample holds one count of this clone. The chain links TRBV25-1 to TRBJ2-7, with 7 positions matching TRBD2. Germline V lookup: CDR1 MGHDK, CDR2 SYGVNS. Trimming at V came to 4 bases and at J to 0 bases, leaving 9 bases not matched to a gene. This CDR3 comprises 16 residues. DNA of the CDR3: TGTGCCAGCAGTGCGTATAGCGGGCTGAACTCCTACGAGCAGTACTTC. Translation gives CASSAYSGLNSYEQYF.

The J gene is TRBJ2-5, the V gene TRBV3-1 (or the pseudogene TRBV3-2); 8 positions match TRBD2. CDR1 is LGHDT and CDR2 is YNNKEL in the germline V gene (reference sequence). After removal of 1 base from V and 1 base from J, the junction contained 2 bases not matched to a gene. There are 15 residues in the CDR3. CDR3 loop: CASSQAGRVQETQYF. CDR3 coding DNA: TGTGCCAGCAGCCAAGCCGGGAGGGTCCAAGAGACCCAGTACTTC.

The chain is built from TRBV18 and TRBJ2-3, with 8 bases fitting TRBD2. V lost 2 bases and J lost 0; bases outside the gene matches: 1. Germline-derived CDR1 and CDR2 are KGHSH and LQKENI. This CDR3 is 15 amino acids long. CDR3 in amino acids: CASSPTSGSTDTQYF. The CDR3 DNA is TGTGCCAGCTCACCAACTAGCGGTAGCACAGATACGCAGTATTTT.

CDR3 DNA: TGCGCCAGCAGCTCGGAGACAGAGCCTTTCCGTGGCTACACCTTC. It yields the protein CASSSETEPFRGYTF. The chain is built from TRBV5-1 and TRBJ1-2, with a weak D call TRBD1 (5 bases). The CDR3 loop spans 15 amino acids. Germline CDR1 and CDR2: SGHRS and YFSETQ. V lost 3 bases to trimming and J lost 7 bases, with 19 bases between them.

The chain couples TRBV9 to TRBJ2-3; the D gene is possibly TRBD1 (5 bases). Germline V lookup: CDR1 SGDLS, CDR2 YYNGEE. This CDR3 is 16 amino acids long. V gave up 0 bases and J gave up 4 bases, with 15 bases separating them. The CDR3 DNA reads TGTGCCAGCAGCGTAGAAAGGGGCCCGGGTGCAGATACGCAGTATTTT. It encodes CASSVERGPGADTQYF.

This chain uses TRBV9 with TRBJ2-6, with a weak D call TRBD2 (5 bases). CDR3 length equals 16 residues. CDR1 SGDLS and CDR2 YYNGEE come from the germline V gene. V was cut by 0 bases and J by 3 bases, with 10 bases left in between. The CDR3 reads CASSVGRGIGANVLTF. DNA for the CDR3: TGTGCCAGCAGCGTAGGGAGAGGGATTGGGGCCAACGTCCTGACTTTC.

In DNA form, the CDR3 reads TGTGCCAGCAGAGGGACAGCGACTAGCACAGATACGCAGTATTTT. Its protein is CASRGTATSTDTQYF. The chain combines TRBV6-5 with TRBJ2-3, with 7 bases identical to TRBD1. The germline gives CDR1 MNHEY, CDR2 SVGAGI. The CDR3 runs to 15 residues. V lost 6 bases, J lost 0 bases, and 6 bases stayed unmatched.

The sample holds a few counts of this clone. The chain carries TRBV7-9 and TRBJ2-1; no clear D. Germline CDR1 and CDR2: SEHNR and FQNEAQ (reference sequence). The V end lost 2 bases, the J end lost 7 bases, and 18 bases lay between the germline ends. There are 16 residues in the CDR3. CDR3 bases: TGTGCCAGCAGCTTATCTCTAGATTTGAGGTTTAATGAGCAGTTCTTC. Its protein is CASSLSLDLRFNEQFF.

The chain combines TRBV18 with TRBJ2-4, with 12 positions matching TRBD1. Germline loops: CDR1 KGHSH, CDR2 LQKENI. The V segment lost 2 bases and the J segment 8 bases; nucleotides outside the gene matches: 4. The CDR3 consists of 15 residues. Written as DNA, the CDR3 is TGTGCCAGCTCACCAGGGACAGGGGGCGTAGACATTCAGTACTTC. It is translated as CASSPGTGGVDIQYF. The full variable domain, with the rest looked up from reference TRBV18 and TRBJ2-4, is NAGVMQNPRHLVRRRGQEARLRCSPMKGHSHVYWYRQLPEEGLKFMVYLQKENIIDESGMPKERFSAEFPKEGPSILRIQQVVRGDSAAYFCASSPGTGGVDIQYFGAGTRLSVL.

The chain employs TRBV10-3 and TRBJ2-7; 9 bases align to TRBD1. The CDR3 is 14 residues long. In germline, CDR1 is ENHRY, CDR2 SYGVKD. V lost 2 bases to trimming and J lost 5 bases; unmatched junction nucleotides: 4. The CDR3 nucleotides are TGTGCCATCAGTGAGCCGGACAGGGGCCACGAGCAGTACTTC. Its protein is CAISEPDRGHEQYF.

A word on this clone: The identical CDR3 is also encoded by other nucleotide sequences in the sample. The genes are TRBV18 and TRBJ2-7; no firm D call. This CDR3 spans 12 amino acids. The germline V and J ends were trimmed by 2 bases and 1 base, with 3 bases remaining between them. In germline, CDR1 is KGHSH, CDR2 LQKENI. CDR3 coding DNA: TGTGCCAGCTCACCAACTTCCTACGAGCAGTACTTC. Amino acids: CASSPTSYEQYF.

The chain joins TRBV18 to TRBJ2-1; D is possibly TRBD2 (6 bases). Germline assignment: CDR1 KGHSH and CDR2 LQKENI. The CDR3 is 15 amino acids. V was trimmed by 3 bases and J by 9 bases, leaving 18 bases between them. In DNA, the CDR3 is TGTGCCAGCTCACCTTTGGCTAGCGAGACCGGTGAGCAGTTCTTC. Translation: CASSPLASETGEQFF.

The genes are TRBV2 and TRBJ2-5; 9 nucleotides align to TRBD1. The CDR3 runs to 14 residues. V was clipped by 6 bases and J by 6 bases; unmatched bases: 8. Germline loops: CDR1 SNHLY, CDR2 FYNNEI. The CDR3, as DNA: TGTGCCAGCAGGGACAGGGGACCGAAGAAGACCCAGTACTTC. This sequence encodes CASRDRGPKKTQYF.

About this clone: The identical CDR3 is also encoded by other nucleotide sequences in the sample. The chain is built from TRBV19 and TRBJ2-2, with D possibly called TRBD1 or TRBD2 (5 bases each). This CDR3 spans 14 amino acids. The V end lost 5 bases, the J end lost 6 bases, and 13 bases lay between the germline ends. Germline assignment: CDR1 LNHDA and CDR2 SQIVND (reference sequence). The CDR3 sequence is CASSFGAWSGELFF. The CDR3 coding sequence is TGTGCCAGTAGTTTCGGGGCATGGTCCGGGGAGCTGTTTTTT.

The genes are TRBV3-1 (or the pseudogene TRBV3-2) and TRBJ2-1, with 7 positions matching TRBD2. J lost 8 bases, V lost 3 bases, and 10 bases had no gene match. This CDR3 region has 15 residues. CDR1 and CDR2 from the germline V gene are LGHDT and YNNKEL (reference sequence). Here the CDR3 reads CASSHASLAMDEQFF. The CDR3, as DNA: TGTGCCAGCAGCCATGCTTCACTAGCGATGGATGAGCAGTTCTTC.

The V gene is TRBV5-8, the J gene TRBJ2-7; TRBD1 aligns across 9 bases. This CDR3 spans 14 amino acids. Germline CDR1 is SGHTS and CDR2 is YDEGEE. Trimming removed 6 bases from V and 3 bases from J; junction bases left unmatched: 7. CDR3 in DNA: TGTGCCAGCAACGTCGGGACAGGGAGCTACGAGCAGTACTTC. Protein: CASNVGTGSYEQYF. Looking up the rest from reference TRBV5-8 and TRBJ2-7 gives the full variable domain: EAGVTQSPTHLIKTRGQQATLRCSPISGHTSVYWYQQALGLGLQFLLWYDEGEERNRGNFPPRFSGRQFPNYSSELNVNALELEDSALYLCASNVGTGSYEQYFGPGTRLTVT.

The genes are TRBV28 and TRBJ2-7; 10 bases line up with TRBD1. Trimming cost V 5 bases and J 4 bases; bases outside gene matches: 8. The germline V gene has CDR1 MDHEN and CDR2 SYDVKM. The CDR3 covers 15 residues. The CDR3 region is CASSQTGQGIYEQYF. The CDR3, as DNA: TGTGCCAGCAGTCAAACGGGACAGGGGATATACGAGCAGTACTTC.

This chain links TRBV30 with TRBJ1-2; TRBD1 matches at 7 bases. The CDR3 extends over 13 amino acids. Per the germline V gene, CDR1 is GTSNPN and CDR2 is SVGIG (reference sequence). The V segment lost 8 bases and the J segment 4 bases; nucleotides outside the gene matches: 10. The CDR3 spells CAGTDRVGYGYTF. CDR3 nucleotides: TGTGCCGGCACAGACAGGGTTGGCTATGGCTACACCTTC. Full variable domain (missing parts from reference TRBV30 and TRBJ1-2): SQTIHQWPATLVQPVGSPLSLECTVEGTSNPNLYWYRQAAGRGLQLLFYSVGIGQISSEVPQNLSASRPQDRQFILSSKKLLLSDSGFYLCAGTDRVGYGYTFGSGTRLTVV.

The chain employs TRBV19 and TRBJ2-1, with a tentative D call TRBD1 (5 bases). Looked up from germline, CDR1 is LNHDA and CDR2 is SQIVND (reference sequence). Trimming removed 7 bases from V and 5 bases from J, with 15 bases in between. This CDR3 has 14 residues. This CDR3 reads CASTTGRWDNEQFF. The CDR3 DNA reads as TGTGCCAGTACAACAGGACGGTGGGACAATGAGCAGTTCTTC.

The genes are TRBV28 and TRBJ2-7; 10 bases are shared with TRBD2. With 1 base clipped from V and 4 bases from J, the junction kept 7 bases outside the gene matches. In germline, CDR1 is MDHEN, CDR2 SYDVKM. CDR3 length: 16 residues. The CDR3 is CASSLLGSGRFYEQYF. The CDR3 DNA reads TGTGCCAGCAGTTTATTAGGTAGCGGGAGGTTTTACGAGCAGTACTTC.

The CDR3 region is CASSAPDRGVETQYF. CDR3 coding DNA: TGTGCCAGCAGCGCGCCGGACAGGGGAGTGGAGACCCAGTACTTC. The genes are TRBV5-6 and TRBJ2-5; 9 positions match TRBD1. This CDR3 has 15 amino acids. The junction had 9 bases not matched to a gene; V was cut back by 4 bases and J by 5 bases. Germline CDR1 is SGHDT and CDR2 is YYEEEE.

The rearrangement uses TRBV7-8 and TRBJ2-3; 10 bases line up with TRBD1. J was trimmed by 7 bases and V by 3 bases; bases with no gene match: 10. The CDR3 is made up of 16 amino acids. Germline V gives CDR1 SGHVS, CDR2 FQNEAQ. DNA for the CDR3: TGTGCCAGCAGCTTTGTGCTTGGGACAGGGGAGAATACGCAGTATTTT. Amino acid sequence: CASSFVLGTGENTQYF.

V is TRBV7-2 and J is TRBJ2-4, with D maybe TRBD1 (6 bases). Germline-derived CDR1 and CDR2 are SGHTA and FQGNSA. V lost 5 bases and J 6 bases, leaving 17 bases between the germline ends. The CDR3 runs to 15 residues. The CDR3 loop is CASSRTGPVLNIQYF. CDR3 nucleotides: TGTGCCAGCAGCCGTACAGGGCCCGTGTTAAACATTCAGTACTTC.

The chain is built from TRBV19 and TRBJ2-7; 12 nucleotides match TRBD2. Germline V gives CDR1 LNHDA, CDR2 SQIVND (reference sequence). After removal of 3 bases from V and 4 bases from J, the junction contained 7 bases not matched to a gene. This CDR3 spans 16 amino acids. The CDR3 loop is CASSIIAGTSGYEQYF. DNA for the CDR3: TGTGCCAGTAGTATCATCGCCGGGACTAGCGGGTACGAGCAGTACTTC.

The J gene is TRBJ2-1, the V gene TRBV28, with 13 nucleotides matching TRBD2. Germline assignment: CDR1 MDHEN and CDR2 SYDVKM. V trimming: 6 bases; J trimming: 3 bases; junction bases outside the gene matches: 8. The CDR3 runs to 17 residues. The chain's CDR3 is CASSTGTSGVYYNEQFF. In DNA form, the CDR3 reads TGTGCCAGCAGCACCGGGACTAGCGGGGTCTACTACAATGAGCAGTTCTTC.

The chain joins TRBV15 to TRBJ2-4; a weak D match, TRBD1 (6 bases). The CDR3 has 13 residues. V was shortened by 6 bases and J by 8 bases, with 14 bases between the two germline ends. CDR1 and CDR2 (germline): LNHNV, YYDKDF (reference sequence). The CDR3 sequence is CATSPQGGDIQYF. The CDR3 DNA is TGTGCCACCAGTCCACAGGGTGGGGACATTCAGTACTTC.

This chain links TRBV5-1 with TRBJ2-3; 8 bases align to TRBD1. The CDR3 has 15 amino acids. Germline trimming cut 4 bases from V and 6 bases from J; bases unmatched to any gene: 10. Germline CDR1 and CDR2: SGHRS and YFSETQ. The chain's CDR3 is CASSLGQGFGDTQYF. CDR3 DNA: TGCGCCAGCAGCCTAGGACAGGGTTTCGGTGATACGCAGTATTTT.

This clone showed up just once. The chain combines TRBV29-1 with TRBJ2-3, with TRBD2 as a possible D gene (6 bases). The V end was cut by 7 bases, the J end by 2 bases, with 16 bases between. The CDR3 length is 14 residues. CDR1 and CDR2 (germline): SQVTM, ANQGSEA. CDR3 bases: TGCAGCGCAGGGATGGGACTTCTCACAGATACGCAGTATTTT. Its protein is CSAGMGLLTDTQYF.